This T cell receptor beta chain was profiled in a study of cytomegalovirus exposure and HLA in healthy donors. The PCR employed 60 Vbeta primers together with 13 Jbeta primers. The method was immunoSEQ multiplex PCR; TCRdb's version includes in-frame clones alone and lacks a portion of them. The sample carries tens of thousands of clones, around four fifths recorded once. Germline assignment: CDR1 MRHNA and CDR2 SNTAGT. The CDR3 contains 17 residues. Trimming left V 0 bases short and J 0 bases short, with 12 bases between. Note on this clone: The antigen is not known.

Study-level findings and limits: HLA alleles showed associations with 15,000 to 20,000 TCR beta sequences in a later analysis, at a 0.05 false discovery rate.

The receptor comes from a male donor in good health and CMV-seronegative. The specimen was PBMCs. This chain joins TRBV6-4 and TRBJ1-3, with TRBD1 as a possible D gene (6 bases). The CDR3, as DNA: TGTGCCAGCAGTGACTCTCACAGGGCTTGCTCTGGAAACACCATATATTTT. Amino acids: CASSDSHRACSGNTIYF.